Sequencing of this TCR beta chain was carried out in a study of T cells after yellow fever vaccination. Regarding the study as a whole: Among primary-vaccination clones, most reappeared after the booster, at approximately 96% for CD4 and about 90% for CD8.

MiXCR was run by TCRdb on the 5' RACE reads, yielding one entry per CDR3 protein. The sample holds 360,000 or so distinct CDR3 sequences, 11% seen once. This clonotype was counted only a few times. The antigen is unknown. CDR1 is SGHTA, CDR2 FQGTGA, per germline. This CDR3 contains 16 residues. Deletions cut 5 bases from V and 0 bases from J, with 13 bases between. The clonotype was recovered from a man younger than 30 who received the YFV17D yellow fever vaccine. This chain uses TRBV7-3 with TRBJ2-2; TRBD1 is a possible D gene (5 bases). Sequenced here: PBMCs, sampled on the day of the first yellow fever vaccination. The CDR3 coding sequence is TGTGCCAGCAGCCCCCAGGGTGGGTCGAACACCGGGGAGCTGTTTTTT. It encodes CASSPQGGSNTGELFF.